These 6 T cell receptor beta chains share one sample of origin, sequenced in a study of shared clonotypes between healthy human individuals. In the naive CD8 group, cells lacked CD45RO and were positively selected for CCR7, so terminally differentiated effector memory CD45RA+ cells were left out. Profiled with immunoSEQ multiplex PCR; TCRdb holds only in-frame clones, not every one. The sample has hundreds of thousands of clones, 96% seen once. Sequenced: naive CD8+ T cells sorted from blood. Receptor source: a man under 40 in good health.

The chain employs TRBV2 and TRBJ2-2; D tentatively fits TRBD1 or TRBD2 (5 bases each). The CDR3 is 19 amino acids. V was pared by 3 bases and J by 5 bases, with 25 bases between. Germline V gene data show CDR1 as SNHLY and CDR2 as FYNNEI. The CDR3 reads CASSDYQPRELRWTGELFF. In nucleotides, the CDR3 is TGTGCCAGCAGTGACTACCAACCCAGGGAGCTACGATGGACCGGGGAGCTGTTTTTT.

The rearrangement links TRBV10-3 to TRBJ1-1; D not certain. The V and J ends lost 4 bases and 1 base respectively, with 7 bases between them. CDR1 is ENHRY and CDR2 is SYGVKD in the germline V gene. CDR3 size: 13 residues. The DNA for the CDR3 is TGTGCCATCAGTGTAGGTAGGAACACTGAAGCTTTCTTT. Amino acids: CAISVGRNTEAFF.

The chain couples TRBV27 to TRBJ2-7; TRBD2 aligns across 11 bases. This CDR3 comprises 13 residues. V shed 5 bases, J shed 5 bases, and the junction held 2 bases outside the gene matches. Per germline, CDR1 MNHEY and CDR2 SMNVEV (reference sequence). The CDR3 nucleotides read TGTGCCAGCAGTACGGGACTAGCGGACGAGCAGTACTTC. It codes for CASSTGLADEQYF.

CDR3 residues: CASSFTTRGRNTEAFF. The CDR3 coding sequence is TGTGCCAGCAGCTTTACGACGAGGGGCCGGAACACTGAAGCTTTCTTT. The rearrangement links TRBV7-9 to TRBJ1-1, with D maybe TRBD1 (5 bases). The CDR3 is made up of 16 amino acids. The germline V gene has CDR1 SEHNR and CDR2 FQNEAQ (reference sequence). The V end was cut by 3 bases, the J end by 1 base, with 15 bases between.

The rearrangement joins TRBV7-8 to TRBJ2-3; D gene unclear. The CDR3 is 18 amino acids. V was cut by 0 bases and J by 2 bases, with 18 bases left in between. Germline CDR1 SGHVS, CDR2 FQNEAQ. The CDR3 region has the DNA TGTGCCAGCAGCTTAGCCCAACCATCTTACCGGACCACAGATACGCAGTATTTT. It specifies CASSLAQPSYRTTDTQYF.

The CDR3 reads CASSEALYRLPPGELFF. In nucleotides, the CDR3 is TGTGCCAGCAGTGAAGCCCTCTACAGACTTCCTCCCGGGGAGCTGTTTTTT. The chain employs TRBV6-1 and TRBJ2-2; D remains unclear. V lost 0 bases and J lost 6, with 17 bases in between. This CDR3 has 17 residues. Germline V lookup: CDR1 MNHNS, CDR2 SASEGT.